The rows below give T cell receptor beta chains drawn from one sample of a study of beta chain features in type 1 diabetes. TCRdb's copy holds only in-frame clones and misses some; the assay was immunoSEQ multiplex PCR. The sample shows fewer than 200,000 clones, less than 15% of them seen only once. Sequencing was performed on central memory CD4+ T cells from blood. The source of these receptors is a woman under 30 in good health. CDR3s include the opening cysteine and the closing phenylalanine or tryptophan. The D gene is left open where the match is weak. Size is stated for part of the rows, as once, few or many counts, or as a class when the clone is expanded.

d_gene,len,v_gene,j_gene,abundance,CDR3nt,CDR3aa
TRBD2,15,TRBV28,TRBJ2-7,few,TGTGCCAGCAGCCCCCCCAGCGGGAGCTTGTACGAGCAGTACTTC,CASSPPSGSLYEQYF
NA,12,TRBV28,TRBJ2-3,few,TGTGCCAGCAGTTTAGGGCCAGATACGCAGTATTTT,CASSLGPDTQYF
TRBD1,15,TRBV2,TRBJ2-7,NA,TGTGCCAGCAGTGGTTTGGGACAGTCGCGATACGAGCAGTACTTC,CASSGLGQSRYEQYF
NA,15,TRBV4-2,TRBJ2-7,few,TGTGCCAGCAGCCAAGAAACAGGGAGCTCCTACGAGCAGTACTTC,CASSQETGSSYEQYF
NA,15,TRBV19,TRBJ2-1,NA,TGTGCCAGTAGTATTCGGTCGGGGATCGGCAATGAGCAGTTCTTC,CASSIRSGIGNEQFF
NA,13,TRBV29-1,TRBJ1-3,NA,TGCAGCTTCACCGGGACACTTGGAAACACCATATATTTT,CSFTGTLGNTIYF
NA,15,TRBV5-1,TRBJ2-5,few,TGCGCCAGCAGCGGAGGGGCCGGGACTCAAGAGACCCAGTACTTC,CASSGGAGTQETQYF
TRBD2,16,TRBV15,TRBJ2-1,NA,TGTGCCACCAGCAGACTTCGGACTAGCGGAGGGGGGCGGGGGTTCTTC,CATSRLRTSGGGRGFF
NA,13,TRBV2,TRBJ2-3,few,TGTGCCAGCAGTGACGGGAGTACAGATACGCAGTATTTT,CASSDGSTDTQYF
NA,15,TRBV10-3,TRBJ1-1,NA,TGTGCCATCAGTGAGAGCGACAGGCCAATCTCTGAAGCTTTCTTT,CAISESDRPISEAFF
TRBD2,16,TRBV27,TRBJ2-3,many,TGTGCCAGCAGTCTGGGACTAGCGGGACTGGCAGATACGCAGTATTTT,CASSLGLAGLADTQYF
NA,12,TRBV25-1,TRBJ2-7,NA,TGTGCCAGCAGTTGGACAGCCTACGAGCAGTACTTC,CASSWTAYEQYF
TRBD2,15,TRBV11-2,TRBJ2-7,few,TGTGCCAGCAGCTTAGAGGCTAGCGGGAGGTTCAAGCAGTACTTC,CASSLEASGRFKQYF
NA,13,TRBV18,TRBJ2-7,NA,TGTGCCAGCTCACGGGGGGAGTGGTACGAGCAGTACTTC,CASSRGEWYEQYF
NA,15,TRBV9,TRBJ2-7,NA,TGTGCCAGCAGCGTAGCTTTGGCAGACTTGTACGAGCAGTACTTC,CASSVALADLYEQYF
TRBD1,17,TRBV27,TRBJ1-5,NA,TGTGCCAGCAGTTTATATGGAGGGGGCTATAGCAATCAGCCCCAGCATTTT,CASSLYGGGYSNQPQHF
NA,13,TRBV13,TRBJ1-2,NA,TGTGCCAGCAGCTTAGGCTCCCAGGATGGCTACACCTTC,CASSLGSQDGYTF
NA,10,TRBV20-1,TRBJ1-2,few,TGCAGCCGGGTAGGGGTGGGCTACACCTTC,CSRVGVGYTF
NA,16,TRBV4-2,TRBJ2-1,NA,TGTGCCAGCAGCCCCTCAAGGACTAACGGGGGCAATGAGCAGTTCTTC,CASSPSRTNGGNEQFF
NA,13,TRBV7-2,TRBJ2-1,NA,TGTGCCAGCAGCTTAGGCGAGGGCAGGGAGCAGTTCTTC,CASSLGEGREQFF
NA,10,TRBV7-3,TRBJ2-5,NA,TGTGCCAGCACTAGGGAGACCCAGTACTTC,CASTRETQYF
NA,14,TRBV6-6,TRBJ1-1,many,TGTGCCAGCAGTTACTCCAGCAAGGCGGGTGCGTGGTTCTTT,CASSYSSKAGAWFF
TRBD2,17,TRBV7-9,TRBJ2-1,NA,TGTGCCAGCAGCTTAAGCCAGGGACTAGCGGGAGCTCTGTTCCAGTTCTTC,CASSLSQGLAGALFQFF
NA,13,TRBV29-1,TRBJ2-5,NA,TGCAGCGTCCTTGCGGCCTTCTGGGAGACCCAGTACTTC,CSVLAAFWETQYF
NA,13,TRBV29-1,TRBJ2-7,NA,TGCAGCGTTGGCTCGGCGGGGCCGGGGGAGCAGTACTTC,CSVGSAGPGEQYF
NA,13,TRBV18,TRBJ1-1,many,TGTGCCAGCTCACAGGGGACTTCCACTGAAGCTTTCTTT,CASSQGTSTEAFF
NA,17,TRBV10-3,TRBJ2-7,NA,TGTGCCATCAGTGAGGCCCTCACTTGGGACTCCTGGTACGAGCAGTACTTC,CAISEALTWDSWYEQYF
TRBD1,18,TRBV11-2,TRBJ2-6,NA,TGTGCCAGCAGCATCGGACAGGACTCACTTACTGGGGCCAACGTCCTGACTTTC,CASSIGQDSLTGANVLTF
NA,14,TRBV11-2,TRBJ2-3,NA,TGTGCCAGCAGCGTCGGTCCTAGCACAGATACGCAGTATTTT,CASSVGPSTDTQYF